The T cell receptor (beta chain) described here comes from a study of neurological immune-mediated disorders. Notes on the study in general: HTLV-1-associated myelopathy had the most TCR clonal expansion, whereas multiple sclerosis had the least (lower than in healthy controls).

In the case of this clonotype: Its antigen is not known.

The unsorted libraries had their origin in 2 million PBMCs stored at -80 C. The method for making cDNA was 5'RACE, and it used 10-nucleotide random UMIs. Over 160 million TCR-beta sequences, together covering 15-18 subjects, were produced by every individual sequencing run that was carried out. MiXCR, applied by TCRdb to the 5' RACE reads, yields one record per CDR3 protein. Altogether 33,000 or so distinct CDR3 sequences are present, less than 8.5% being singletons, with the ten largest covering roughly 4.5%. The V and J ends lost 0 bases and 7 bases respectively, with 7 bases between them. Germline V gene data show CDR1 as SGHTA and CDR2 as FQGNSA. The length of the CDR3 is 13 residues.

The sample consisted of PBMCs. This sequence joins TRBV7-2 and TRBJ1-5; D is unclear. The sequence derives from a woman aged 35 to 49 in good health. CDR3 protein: CASSLAGSQPQHF. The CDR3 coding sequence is TGTGCCAGCAGCTTAGCGGGGAGCCAGCCCCAGCATTTT. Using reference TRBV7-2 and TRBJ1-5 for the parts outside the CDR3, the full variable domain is GAGVSQSPSNKVTEKGKDVELRCDPISGHTALYWYRQSLGQGLEFLIYFQGNSAPDKSGLPSDRFSAERTGGSVSTLTIQRTQQEDSAVYLCASSLAGSQPQHFGDGTRLSIL.